This T cell receptor beta chain was recovered during a study of T-cell memory formation after mild COVID-19. Study-level information: Largely, TCR clusters stayed within a single donor.

There are a few counts of this clonotype. TCRdb independently ran MiXCR on the 5' RACE reads; one entry per CDR3 protein. The data contain roughly 510,000 distinct CDR3 sequences, 17% of them singletons. The germline V and J ends were trimmed by 2 bases and 0 bases, with 15 bases remaining between them. The CDR3 sequence is 17 residues long. CDR1 and CDR2 from the germline V gene are MNHNS and SASEGT. What was sequenced was PBMCs or a T cell subset sorted from them (not recorded which). The sequence came from an adult woman who had mild COVID-19 (a few samples of this study predate the infection). Cell type and time point are not known. The chain couples TRBV6-1 to TRBJ2-3; possibly TRBD2 for D (6 bases). CDR3: CASSEFSRRGSTDTQYF. DNA of the CDR3: TGTGCCAGCAGTGAATTCAGTCGGCGGGGTAGCACAGATACGCAGTATTTT.